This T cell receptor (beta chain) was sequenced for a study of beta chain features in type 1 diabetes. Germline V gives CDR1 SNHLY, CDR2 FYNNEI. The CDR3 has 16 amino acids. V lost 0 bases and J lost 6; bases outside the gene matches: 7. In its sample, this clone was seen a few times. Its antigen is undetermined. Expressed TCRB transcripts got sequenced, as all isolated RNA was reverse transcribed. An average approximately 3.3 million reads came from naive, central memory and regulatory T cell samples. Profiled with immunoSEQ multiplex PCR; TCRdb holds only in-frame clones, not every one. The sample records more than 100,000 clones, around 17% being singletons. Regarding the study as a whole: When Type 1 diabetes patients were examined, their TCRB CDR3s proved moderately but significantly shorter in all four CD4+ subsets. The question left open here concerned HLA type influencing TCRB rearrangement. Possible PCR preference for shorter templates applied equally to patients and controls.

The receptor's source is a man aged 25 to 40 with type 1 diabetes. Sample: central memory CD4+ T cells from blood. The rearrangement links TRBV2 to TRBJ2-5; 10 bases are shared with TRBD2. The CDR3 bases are TGTGCCAGCAGTGAAGCGCTTAGCGGGGGGTTAAAGACCCAGTACTTC. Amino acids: CASSEALSGGLKTQYF.